A single sample gave rise to the 32 T cell receptor beta chains below, sequenced in a study of cytomegalovirus exposure and HLA in healthy donors. In the PCR, 60 Vbeta and 13 Jbeta primers were used. Some clones are missing from TCRdb's copy, which holds only in-frame ones; the method was immunoSEQ multiplex PCR. The table shows around 150,000 clones, with approximately 80% occurring only once. The sequenced sample was PBMCs. The receptors shown here come from a man aged 40-50 years in good health and CMV-seronegative.

J is TRBJ1-1 and V is TRBV19; unclear D gene. Germline V CDR1 and CDR2: LNHDA, SQIVND (reference sequence). This CDR3 region has 17 residues. V lost 4 bases to trimming and J lost 1 base, with 19 bases between them. CDR3 amino acids: CASSTIALGQSNTEAFF. CDR3 DNA sequence: TGTGCCAGTAGTACAATTGCCCTTGGGCAGTCGAACACTGAAGCTTTCTTT.

This chain uses TRBV7-9 with TRBJ2-5; 7 bases are a match to TRBD2. There are 15 residues in the CDR3. CDR1 and CDR2 from the germline V gene are SEHNR and FQNEAQ (reference sequence). The ends lost 4 bases at V and 1 base at J; junction bases unmatched: 6. CDR3 residues: CASSSGLQSQETQYF. Here the CDR3 DNA reads TGTGCCAGCAGCTCGGGACTACAGTCCCAAGAGACCCAGTACTTC.

This sequence joins TRBV30 and TRBJ1-5; D gene uncertain. V shed 7 bases and J shed 3 bases, with 13 bases lying between them. Germline CDR1 reads GTSNPN; CDR2 reads SVGIG (reference sequence). This CDR3 contains 13 residues. The CDR3 reads CASALGPNQPQHF. The DNA for the CDR3 is TGTGCCTCTGCTTTGGGCCCCAATCAGCCCCAGCATTTT.

The genes are TRBV5-1 and TRBJ2-2, with a weak D call TRBD1 (5 bases). In germline, CDR1 is SGHRS, CDR2 YFSETQ. Trimming shortened V by 0 bases and J by 4 bases, and 10 bases separated the two germline ends. The CDR3 length is 15 residues. CDR3 coding DNA: TGCGCCAGCAGCTTGGACAGGACGGGCACCGGGGAGCTGTTTTTT. It codes for CASSLDRTGTGELFF.

The CDR3 nucleotides read TGTGCCAGCAGCGGCCGGGACAGGGCAATAAACACCGGGGAGCTGTTTTTT. This encodes CASSGRDRAINTGELFF. The gene calls are TRBV7-2 and TRBJ2-2; the match to TRBD1 covers 9 bases. V dropped 5 bases and J dropped 2; count of bases not matched to a gene: 9. In germline, CDR1 is SGHTA, CDR2 FQGNSA. This CDR3 region has 17 residues. Combining the CDR3 with reference TRBV7-2 and TRBJ2-2 gives the whole variable domain GAGVSQSPSNKVTEKGKDVELRCDPISGHTALYWYRQSLGQGLEFLIYFQGNSAPDKSGLPSDRFSAERTGGSVSTLTIQRTQQEDSAVYLCASSGRDRAINTGELFFGEGSRLTVL.

With respect to this clone: The junction and the germline gene differ at one end; a read error may be behind it. The genes are TRBV28 and TRBJ2-3, with TRBD2 matching over 10 bases. From germline, CDR1 is MDHEN and CDR2 SYDVKM. CDR3 length: 18 amino acids. The CDR3 is CANSFWLAGVGNTDTQYF. The DNA for the CDR3 is TGTGCCAACAGTTTTTGGCTAGCGGGAGTAGGGAACACAGATACGCAGTATTTT. The full variable domain, its missing parts supplied by reference TRBV28 and TRBJ2-3, is DVKVTQSSRYLVKRTGEKVFLECVQDMDHENMFWYRQDPGLGLRLIYFSYDVKMKEKGDIPEGYSVSREKKERFSLILESASTNQTSMYLCANSFWLAGVGNTDTQYFGPGTRLTVL.

J is TRBJ2-1 and V is TRBV10-1; TRBD2 agrees at 7 bases. The germline V gene has CDR1 WNHNN and CDR2 SYGVQD (reference sequence). CDR3 length: 19 amino acids. Trimming at V came to 2 bases and at J to 3 bases, leaving 16 bases not matched to a gene. The CDR3 here is CASSEKWDPGLPNYNEQFF. In DNA, the CDR3 is TGCGCCAGCAGTGAGAAATGGGATCCGGGACTACCCAACTACAATGAGCAGTTCTTC.

There are a few counts of this clone. The gene calls are TRBV6-6 and TRBJ1-6, with D possibly matching TRBD1 (6 bases). The V end was cut by 2 bases, the J end by 8 bases, with 13 bases between. In germline, CDR1 is MNHNY, CDR2 SVGAGI (reference sequence). The CDR3 is made up of 15 amino acids. CDR3 protein: CASSYLGGVDSPLHF. CDR3 sequence (DNA): TGTGCCAGCAGTTACCTAGGGGGGGTCGATTCACCCCTCCACTTT.

The V and J genes are TRBV6-5 and TRBJ1-5, with a tentative D call TRBD1 (6 bases). The CDR3 length is 15 residues. Germline assignment: CDR1 MNHEY and CDR2 SVGAGI. Trimming cost V 6 bases and J 1 base, with 13 bases left between them. This CDR3 is CASRAGEWSNQPQHF. CDR3 in DNA: TGTGCCAGCAGGGCAGGGGAGTGGAGCAATCAGCCCCAGCATTTT.

The chain uses TRBV6-5 and TRBJ1-6; no firm D call. The length of the CDR3 is 16 residues. CDR1 is MNHEY and CDR2 is SVGAGI in the germline V gene. Trimming cost V 3 bases and J 0 bases, with 9 bases left between them. Written as DNA, the CDR3 is TGTGCCAGCAGTTATACGGGGAGCTCCTATAATTCACCCCTCCACTTT. Translating gives CASSYTGSSYNSPLHF.

The chain joins TRBV6-5 to TRBJ2-3; possibly TRBD2 for D (6 bases). Trimming took off 0 bases at V and 6 bases at J, with 10 bases between the two ends. Germline V gene lookup returns CDR1 MNHEY and CDR2 SVGAGI. The CDR3 spans 14 residues. The CDR3 is CASSYSWEVDTQYF. The CDR3 DNA reads TGTGCCAGCAGTTACTCCTGGGAGGTGGATACGCAGTATTTT.

The chain is built from TRBV5-6 and TRBJ2-7; 8 bases line up with TRBD1. Germline loops: CDR1 SGHDT, CDR2 YYEEEE. The ends lost 5 bases at V and 7 bases at J; junction bases unmatched: 11. CDR3 size: 14 residues. The CDR3: CASRSQGEVGEQYF. CDR3 bases: TGTGCCAGCAGGTCACAGGGGGAGGTTGGAGAGCAGTACTTC.

The V gene is TRBV28, the J gene TRBJ2-5, with TRBD1 matching over 7 bases. The CDR3 runs 12 residues. With V trimmed by 10 bases and J by 5 bases, 7 bases remained unmatched. CDR1 MDHEN and CDR2 SYDVKM come from the germline V gene. CDR3 region: CATLQGTETQYF. Here the CDR3 DNA reads TGTGCCACCCTACAGGGGACGGAGACCCAGTACTTC.

This chain links TRBV7-9 with TRBJ1-1, with D possibly being TRBD1 (6 bases). The CDR3 sequence is 16 residues long. Germline values: CDR1 SEHNR, CDR2 FQNEAQ (reference sequence). Trimming removed 2 bases from V and 1 base from J, with 14 bases in between. CDR3 bases: TGTGCCAGCAGCTTATATTTCTGGACAGAGAACACTGAAGCTTTCTTT. This sequence encodes CASSLYFWTENTEAFF. Variable domain in full (rest from reference TRBV7-9 and TRBJ1-1): DTGVSQNPRHKITKRGQNVTFRCDPISEHNRLYWYRQTLGQGPEFLTYFQNEAQLEKSRLLSDRFSAERPKGSFSTLEIQRTEQGDSAMYLCASSLYFWTENTEAFFGQGTRLTVV.

The chain is built from TRBV5-4 and TRBJ2-1, with D hard to call. This CDR3 is built from 13 residues. Germline V lookup: CDR1 SGHNT, CDR2 YYREEE (reference sequence). V was clipped by 8 bases and J by 1 base, with 10 bases between them. CDR3 sequence: CASHQESYNEQFF. DNA of the CDR3: TGTGCCAGTCACCAGGAATCCTACAATGAGCAGTTCTTC.

The chain joins TRBV28 to TRBJ2-3; D gene uncertain. Trimming took 6 bases from V and 0 from J, leaving 7 bases between them. This CDR3 is 13 amino acids long. The germline V gene has CDR1 MDHEN and CDR2 SYDVKM. The CDR3 here is CASRSSSTDTQYF. CDR3 sequence (DNA): TGTGCCAGCAGGTCCTCTAGCACAGATACGCAGTATTTT.

This clone has a handful of counts. The chain combines TRBV11-2 with TRBJ2-7, with 9 bases matching TRBD1. The CDR3 runs to 15 residues. V lost 4 bases and J lost 2; bases outside the gene matches: 6. Germline assignment: CDR1 SGHAT and CDR2 FQNNGV. The CDR3 region has the DNA TGTGCCAGCAGCTCCGGGACAGGGAGTCCCTACGAGCAGTACTTC. It specifies CASSSGTGSPYEQYF.

J is TRBJ2-1 and V is TRBV6-6; TRBD1 aligns across 7 bases. J lost 6 bases, V lost 4 bases, and 3 bases had no gene match. This CDR3 region has 13 residues. Per germline, CDR1 MNHNY and CDR2 SVGAGI (reference sequence). The CDR3, as DNA: TGTGCCAGCAGTTCGACAGGGTTCAATGAGCAGTTCTTC. Amino acid sequence: CASSSTGFNEQFF.

CDR3 protein: CASSPRGIQETQYF. The CDR3 coding sequence is TGTGCCAGCAGCCCGCGGGGGATTCAAGAGACCCAGTACTTC. The rearrangement uses TRBV7-6 and TRBJ2-5; 7 nucleotides agree with TRBD2. CDR3 length equals 14 residues. With 5 bases clipped from V and 2 bases from J, the junction kept 5 bases outside the gene matches. Germline V gene lookup returns CDR1 SGHVS and CDR2 FNYEAQ.

This clone has just a few counts. The chain combines TRBV6-1 with TRBJ1-5; 8 bases map to TRBD1. CDR1 is MNHNS, CDR2 SASEGT, per germline. The CDR3 runs to 16 residues. Trimming took 2 bases from V and 3 from J; bases not matched to a gene: 6. In DNA form, the CDR3 reads TGTGCCAGCAGTGAATCGACAGGGGCACACAATCAGCCCCAGCATTTT. As protein: CASSESTGAHNQPQHF.

Only one count was recorded for this clone. V and J are TRBV5-4 and TRBJ2-5; 13 nucleotides line up with TRBD2. The CDR3 has 15 amino acids. Germline V gene lookup returns CDR1 SGHNT and CDR2 YYREEE (reference sequence). Germline trimming cut 4 bases from V and 2 bases from J; bases unmatched to any gene: 2. CDR3 in DNA: TGTGCCAGCAGCCCGACTAGCGGGGGGCAAGAGACCCAGTACTTC. Protein sequence: CASSPTSGGQETQYF.

This clone is a singleton in its sample. This chain joins TRBV4-1 and TRBJ2-5; 7 nucleotides line up with TRBD1. The V gene's germline CDR1 is MGHRA and CDR2 YSYEKL. This CDR3 is 15 amino acids long. After removal of 0 bases from V and 1 base from J, the junction contained 2 bases not matched to a gene. The DNA for the CDR3 is TGCGCCAGCAGCCAAGATGACAGGGCCCAAGAGACCCAGTACTTC. This translates into CASSQDDRAQETQYF.

The chain couples TRBV6-1 to TRBJ1-2, with D possibly TRBD1 on 5 matching bases. The CDR3 contains 13 residues. Looked up from germline, CDR1 is MNHNS and CDR2 is SASEGT. Trimming removed 2 bases at V and 5 bases at J, with 9 bases between. The CDR3 DNA follows: TGTGCCAGCAGTGAACAGGGAGGGTATGGCTACACCTTC. As protein: CASSEQGGYGYTF.

The rearrangement joins TRBV15 to TRBJ2-1; D may be TRBD1 (6 bases). This CDR3 region has 12 residues. Germline CDR1 is LNHNV and CDR2 is YYDKDF (reference sequence). The ends were cut back, 3 bases at V and 7 bases at J, with 7 bases in the middle. DNA for the CDR3: TGTGCCACCAGCAGGGGGGCGAATGAGCAGTTCTTC. It encodes CATSRGANEQFF.

This clone was observed once. J is TRBJ2-5 and V is TRBV6-4; perhaps TRBD2 as D (5 bases). CDR1 is MRHNA, CDR2 SNTAGT, per germline. Trimming stripped 9 bases from V and 2 bases from J, with 28 bases between. The CDR3 sequence is 18 residues long. The CDR3 sequence is CARTWRPKSGWRQETQYF. CDR3 sequence (DNA): TGTGCCAGGACCTGGCGACCTAAATCGGGGTGGAGGCAAGAGACCCAGTACTTC.

The chain uses TRBV6-6 and TRBJ2-1; 7 nucleotides match TRBD1. Looked up from germline, CDR1 is MNHNY and CDR2 is SVGAGI (reference sequence). After removal of 8 bases from V and 10 bases from J, the junction contained 11 bases not matched to a gene. The CDR3 has 13 residues. CDR3 protein: CASGTDPQMEQFF. The CDR3 DNA reads TGTGCCAGCGGGACAGACCCACAAATGGAGCAGTTCTTC.

This chain uses TRBV14 with TRBJ2-5; 7 bases align to TRBD2. This CDR3 contains 15 residues. The V segment lost 3 bases and the J segment 1 base; nucleotides outside the gene matches: 5. Germline V lookup: CDR1 SGHDN, CDR2 FVKESK. This chain's CDR3 is CASSHFRGSQETQYF. The CDR3 nucleotides are TGTGCCAGCAGCCACTTTCGCGGGAGCCAAGAGACCCAGTACTTC.

The chain recombines TRBV5-1 with TRBJ2-7; 10 nucleotides align to TRBD1. Trimming cost V 3 bases and J 6 bases; bases outside gene matches: 9. The germline gives CDR1 SGHRS, CDR2 YFSETQ. The CDR3 runs 15 residues. This CDR3 is CASSSLGDRGLEQYF. CDR3 bases: TGCGCCAGCAGCTCCCTGGGGGACAGGGGCCTCGAGCAGTACTTC. Drawing the rest from reference TRBV5-1 and TRBJ2-7, the complete variable domain is KAGVTQTPRYLIKTRGQQVTLSCSPISGHRSVSWYQQTPGQGLQFLFEYFSETQRNKGNFPGRFSGRQFSNSRSEMNVSTLELGDSALYLCASSSLGDRGLEQYFGPGTRLTVT.

The chain joins TRBV6-6 to TRBJ2-1, with 13 bases fitting TRBD2. Germline V gene sequence: CDR1 MNHNY, CDR2 SVGAGI (reference sequence). Trimming cost V 2 bases and J 10 bases; bases outside gene matches: 8. The length of the CDR3 is 16 residues. The CDR3 loop reads CASSYGLAGAPREQFF. CDR3 DNA sequence: TGTGCCAGCAGTTACGGACTAGCGGGAGCCCCCAGAGAGCAGTTCTTC.

This clone was seen only a few times. The gene calls are TRBV6-5 and TRBJ2-3, with 8 bases matching TRBD2. CDR3 length: 16 amino acids. After removal of 2 bases from V and 4 bases from J, the junction contained 8 bases not matched to a gene. CDR1 and CDR2 (germline): MNHEY, SVGAGI. CDR3 DNA sequence: TGTGCCAGCAGTTACCGGGGGACTAGGCCCCCAGATACGCAGTATTTT. It specifies CASSYRGTRPPDTQYF.

The V and J genes are TRBV29-1 and TRBJ2-1; TRBD2 matches 7 bases. The CDR3 covers 14 residues. V gave up 5 bases and J gave up 2 bases; unmatched junction bases: 6. CDR1 and CDR2 from the germline V gene are SQVTM and ANQGSEA. The CDR3 loop reads CSVSLAETYNEQFF. As DNA, the CDR3 is TGCAGCGTTTCTCTAGCGGAGACCTACAATGAGCAGTTCTTC.

The V and J genes are TRBV5-5 and TRBJ2-5; 10 nucleotides agree with TRBD2. Germline CDR1 reads SGHKS; CDR2 reads YYEKEE (reference sequence). This CDR3 is built from 15 residues. The junction had 0 bases not matched to a gene; V was cut back by 1 base and J by 0 bases. The CDR3 reads CASSLLAGDQETQYF. CDR3 nucleotide sequence: TGTGCCAGCAGCTTGCTAGCGGGGGACCAAGAGACCCAGTACTTC.